A selection of T cell receptor beta chains follows, all from one sample in a study of shared clonotypes between healthy human individuals. Sequencing was performed with immunoSEQ multiplex PCR; in TCRdb, only in-frame clones are kept and a portion is missing. The data contain over a million clones, 70% to 80% of them seen just once; the ten biggest clones take up 0.5% to 0.6%. Sample: memory CD4+ T cells from PBMCs. Receptor source: a young man in good health. Some clones in this sample may be carry-over from other donors' samples. Each CDR3 is given with its conserved first and last residue. A D gene is named only where the DNA matches it firmly. A row's size may be missing; if present it is once, few, many or a size class.

TRBJ2-5	TRBV5-1	-	TRBD1	TGCGCCAGCAGCAGAGGACAGGGAGTTGTGGAGACCCAGTACTTC	CASSRGQGVVETQYF
TRBJ1-2	TRBV7-9	-	-	TGTGCCAGCAGCTTAAGGGGCGGAGGAGGCTACACCTTC	CASSLRGGGGYTF
TRBJ1-2	TRBV19	-	TRBD1	TGTGCCAGTAGGAAAGGGCGGACTACAGGGGCTCGGGGCTACACCTTC	CASRKGRTTGARGYTF
TRBJ2-5	TRBV20-1	-	-	TGCAGTGCTAGAGGTGAATACCTACACTTC	CSARGEYLHF
TRBJ2-1	TRBV27	-	TRBD2	TGTGCCAGCAGTTTAGGGACTAGCGGGACCAAAAATGAGCAGTTCTTC	CASSLGTSGTKNEQFF
TRBJ1-1	TRBV5-6	-	-	TGTGCCAGCAGCTTGCTAACGGTTAGGAACACTGAAGCTTTCTTT	CASSLLTVRNTEAFF
TRBJ2-3	TRBV5-1	few	TRBD2	TGCGCCAGCAGCTTGACTAGCGGACGCACAGATACGCAGTATTTT	CASSLTSGRTDTQYF
TRBJ2-7	TRBV4-3	-	-	TGCGCCAGCAGCCAAGATTTGTCCTCAAATGGGTTATACGAGCAGTACTTC	CASSQDLSSNGLYEQYF
TRBJ2-7	TRBV19	-	-	TGTGCCAGTAGTAGTGGTTGGAAGGGGGACGAGCAGTACTTC	CASSSGWKGDEQYF
TRBJ1-1	TRBV6-1	-	-	TGTGCCAGCAGTGAATTATATGAAGCTTTCTTT	CASSELYEAFF
TRBJ2-3	TRBV6-6	-	-	TGTGCCAGCAGTTACGGGGATACGCAGTATTTT	CASSYGDTQYF
TRBJ2-7	TRBV28	once	-	TGTGCCAGCAGTTTAAGCCAATCCTACGAGCAGTACTTC	CASSLSQSYEQYF
TRBJ1-4	TRBV18	-	TRBD1	TGTGCCAGCTCACGGTCCAGGGGGCGGTTTAATGAAAAACTGTTTTTT	CASSRSRGRFNEKLFF